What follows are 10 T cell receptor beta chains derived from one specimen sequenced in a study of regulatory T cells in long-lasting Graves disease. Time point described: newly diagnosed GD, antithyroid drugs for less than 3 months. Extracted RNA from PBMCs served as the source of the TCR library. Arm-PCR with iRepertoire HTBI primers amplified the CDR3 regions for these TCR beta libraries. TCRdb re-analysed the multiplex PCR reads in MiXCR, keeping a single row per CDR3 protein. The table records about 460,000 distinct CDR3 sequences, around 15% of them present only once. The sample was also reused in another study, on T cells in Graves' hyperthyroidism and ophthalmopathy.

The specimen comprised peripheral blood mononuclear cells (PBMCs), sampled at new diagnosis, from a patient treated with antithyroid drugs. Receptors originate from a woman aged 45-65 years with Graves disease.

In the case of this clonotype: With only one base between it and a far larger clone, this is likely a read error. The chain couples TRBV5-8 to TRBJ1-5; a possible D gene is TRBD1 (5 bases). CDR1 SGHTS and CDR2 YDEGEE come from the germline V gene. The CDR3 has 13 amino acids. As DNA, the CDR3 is TGTGCCAGCAGGATGGAGGGGATCCAGCCCCTGCATTTT. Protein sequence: CASRMEGIQPLHF. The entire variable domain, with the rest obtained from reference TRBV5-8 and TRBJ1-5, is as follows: EAGVTQSPTHLIKTRGQQATLRCSPISGHTSVYWYQQALGLGLQFLLWYDEGEERNRGNFPPRFSGRQFPNYSSELNVNALELEDSALYLCASRMEGIQPLHFGDGTRLSIL.

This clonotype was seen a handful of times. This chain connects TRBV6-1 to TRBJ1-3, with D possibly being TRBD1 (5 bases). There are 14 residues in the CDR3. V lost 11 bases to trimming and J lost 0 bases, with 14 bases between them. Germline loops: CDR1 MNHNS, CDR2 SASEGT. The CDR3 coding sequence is TGTGCCGGGAAAGGAGGGGCCTCTGGAAACACCATATATTTT. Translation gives CAGKGGASGNTIYF.

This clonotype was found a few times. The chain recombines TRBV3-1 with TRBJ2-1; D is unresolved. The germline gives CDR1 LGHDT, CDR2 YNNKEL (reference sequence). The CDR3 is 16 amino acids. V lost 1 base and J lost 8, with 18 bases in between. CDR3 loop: CASSQASVGPTDEQFF. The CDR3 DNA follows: TGTGCCAGCAGCCAAGCATCAGTCGGACCGACCGATGAGCAGTTCTTC.

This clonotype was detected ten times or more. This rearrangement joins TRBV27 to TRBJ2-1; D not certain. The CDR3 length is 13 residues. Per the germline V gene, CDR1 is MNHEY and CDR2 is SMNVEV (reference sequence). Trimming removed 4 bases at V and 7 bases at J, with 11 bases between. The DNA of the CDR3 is TGTGCCAGCAGTTATTGGGCGGATAATGAGCAGTTCTTC. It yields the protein CASSYWADNEQFF.

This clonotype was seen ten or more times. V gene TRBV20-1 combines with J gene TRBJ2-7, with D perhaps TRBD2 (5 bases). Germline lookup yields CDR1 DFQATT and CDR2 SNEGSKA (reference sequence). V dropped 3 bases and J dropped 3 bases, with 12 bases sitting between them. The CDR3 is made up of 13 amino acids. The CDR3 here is CSAREAGDYEQYF. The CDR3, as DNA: TGCAGTGCTAGGGAGGCCGGGGACTACGAGCAGTACTTC.

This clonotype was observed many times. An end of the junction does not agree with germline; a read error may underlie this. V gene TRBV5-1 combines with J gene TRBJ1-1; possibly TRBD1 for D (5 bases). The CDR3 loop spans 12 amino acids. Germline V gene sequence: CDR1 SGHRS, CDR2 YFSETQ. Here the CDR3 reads CASSLGDTEAFF. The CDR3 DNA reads TGTGCCAGCAGCTTGGGGGACACTGAAGCTTTCTTT.

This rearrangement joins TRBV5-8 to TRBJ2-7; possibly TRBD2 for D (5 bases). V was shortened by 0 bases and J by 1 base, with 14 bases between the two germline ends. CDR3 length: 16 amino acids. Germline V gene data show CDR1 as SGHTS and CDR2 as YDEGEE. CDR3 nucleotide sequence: TGTGCCAGCAGCTTGGCCTTGTTCAGCGGTTCCTACGAGCAGTACTTC. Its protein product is CASSLALFSGSYEQYF.

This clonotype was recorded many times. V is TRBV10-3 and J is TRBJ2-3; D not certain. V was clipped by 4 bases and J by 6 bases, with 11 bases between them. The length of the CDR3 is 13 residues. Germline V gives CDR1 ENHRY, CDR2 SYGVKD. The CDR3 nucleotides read TGTGCCATCAGTGCCCCGAATACGGATACGCAGTATTTT. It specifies CAISAPNTDTQYF.

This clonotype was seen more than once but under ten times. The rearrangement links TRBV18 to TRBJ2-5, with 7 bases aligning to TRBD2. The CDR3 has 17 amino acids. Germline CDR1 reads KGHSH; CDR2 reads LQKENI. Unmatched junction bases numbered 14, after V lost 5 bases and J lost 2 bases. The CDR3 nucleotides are TGTGCCAGCTCATCCCCCGGCGCGGCTAGCGGACAAGAGACCCAGTACTTC. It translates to CASSSPGAASGQETQYF.

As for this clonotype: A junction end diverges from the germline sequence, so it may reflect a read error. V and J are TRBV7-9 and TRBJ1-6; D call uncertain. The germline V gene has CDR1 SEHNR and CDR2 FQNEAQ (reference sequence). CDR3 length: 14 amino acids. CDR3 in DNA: TGTGCCGGCAGCTTAGCGAGAGGAAATTCACCCCTCCACTTT. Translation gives CAGSLARGNSPLHF.